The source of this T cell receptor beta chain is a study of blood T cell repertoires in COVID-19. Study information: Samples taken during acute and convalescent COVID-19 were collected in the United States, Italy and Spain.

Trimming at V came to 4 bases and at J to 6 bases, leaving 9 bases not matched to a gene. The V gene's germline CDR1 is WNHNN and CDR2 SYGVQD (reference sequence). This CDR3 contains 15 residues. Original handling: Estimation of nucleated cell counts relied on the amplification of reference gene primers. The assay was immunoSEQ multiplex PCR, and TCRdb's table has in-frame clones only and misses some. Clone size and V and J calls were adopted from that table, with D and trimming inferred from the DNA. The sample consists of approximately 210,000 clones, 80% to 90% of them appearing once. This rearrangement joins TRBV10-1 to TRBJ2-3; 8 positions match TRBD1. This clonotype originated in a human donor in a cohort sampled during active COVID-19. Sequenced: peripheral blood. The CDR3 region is CASSAPDRASDTQYF. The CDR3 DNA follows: TGCGCCAGCAGTGCGCCGGACAGGGCGTCCGATACGCAGTATTTT.